Presented here are 4 T cell receptor beta chains from one specimen sequenced in a study of blood T cell repertoires in COVID-19. Sequencing used immunoSEQ multiplex PCR; TCRdb keeps in-frame clones, though not all of them. This table has roughly 450,000 clones, about 90% appearing once. The sample was PBMCs or T cells enriched from blood (not recorded which). The receptors here all came from a man aged 18 to 30 who had recovered from COVID-19.

The chain employs TRBV19 and TRBJ1-2, with TRBD1 matching over 7 bases. Per germline, CDR1 LNHDA and CDR2 SQIVND (reference sequence). Trimming took 1 base from V and 5 from J; bases not matched to a gene: 4. CDR3 length equals 14 residues. CDR3 nucleotides: TGTGCCAGTAGTATAGTGGGGACAGAGTATGGCTACACCTTC. It is translated as CASSIVGTEYGYTF.

The chain carries TRBV9 and TRBJ1-1, with D perhaps TRBD1 (5 bases). This CDR3 has 13 residues. V was trimmed by 3 bases and J by 7 bases, leaving 13 bases between them. Looked up from germline, CDR1 is SGDLS and CDR2 is YYNGEE. The CDR3 sequence: CASSGIPTGEAFF. The CDR3 bases are TGTGCCAGCAGCGGAATCCCTACAGGTGAAGCTTTCTTT.

In the case of this clone: One end of the junction does not line up with germline, which may come from a read error. This sequence joins TRBV5-4 and TRBJ2-7, with 11 bases matching TRBD2. The length of the CDR3 is 16 residues. CDR1 and CDR2 from the germline V gene are SGHNT and YYREEE (reference sequence). The CDR3 is CASRVGGLAVASDGVF. The CDR3 nucleotides read TGTGCCAGCAGGGTTGGGGGACTAGCGGTTGCGTCTGACGGGGTTTTC.

This chain joins TRBV6-6 and TRBJ2-7; 9 positions agree with TRBD1. From germline, CDR1 is MNHNY and CDR2 SVGAGI (reference sequence). The CDR3 contains 15 residues. Trimming took 6 bases from V and 3 from J; bases not matched to a gene: 9. CDR3 in DNA: TGTGCCAGCAGCCTCGCGGGACAGGGATTCTACGAGCAGTACTTC. Encoded protein: CASSLAGQGFYEQYF.